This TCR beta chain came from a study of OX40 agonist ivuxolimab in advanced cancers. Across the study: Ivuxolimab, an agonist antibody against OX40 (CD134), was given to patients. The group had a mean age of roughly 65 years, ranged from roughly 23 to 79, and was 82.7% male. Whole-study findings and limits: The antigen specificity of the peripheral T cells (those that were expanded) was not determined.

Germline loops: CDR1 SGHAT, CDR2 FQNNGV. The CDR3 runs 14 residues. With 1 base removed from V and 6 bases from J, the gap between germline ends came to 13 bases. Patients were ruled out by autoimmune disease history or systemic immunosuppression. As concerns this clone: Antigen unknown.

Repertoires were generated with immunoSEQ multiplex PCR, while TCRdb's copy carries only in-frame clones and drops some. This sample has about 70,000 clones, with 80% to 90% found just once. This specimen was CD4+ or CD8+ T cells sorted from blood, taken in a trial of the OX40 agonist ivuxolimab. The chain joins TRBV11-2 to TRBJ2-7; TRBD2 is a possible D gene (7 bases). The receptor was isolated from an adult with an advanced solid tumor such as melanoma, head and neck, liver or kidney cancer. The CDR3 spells CASSLVGGRPEQYF. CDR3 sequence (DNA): TGTGCCAGCAGCTTAGTCGGGGGGCGCCCCGAGCAGTACTTC.